What follows describes a single T cell receptor beta chain. The V gene's germline CDR1 is SGHRS and CDR2 YFSETQ. The CDR3 has 14 amino acids. V gave up 5 bases and J gave up 7 bases; unmatched junction bases: 9. Libraries were prepared by immunoSEQ multiplex PCR; TCRdb keeps only in-frame clonotypes and omits some of them. This sample has approximately 70,000 clones; around nine tenths occur once, and the top ten carry around 13%. This entry comes from a study of blood T cell repertoires in COVID-19. On the study more broadly: The cDNA or gDNA used as material had been derived from T cells, B-cell-depleted T cells, or PBMCs.

The gene calls are TRBV5-1 and TRBJ1-1, with 9 nucleotides matching TRBD1. This TCR came from a woman in her sixties with acute or convalescent COVID-19. The sample comprised peripheral blood. This CDR3 is CASRPGQGVGEAFF. The DNA of the CDR3 is TGCGCCAGCAGGCCGGGACAGGGAGTAGGTGAAGCTTTCTTT.